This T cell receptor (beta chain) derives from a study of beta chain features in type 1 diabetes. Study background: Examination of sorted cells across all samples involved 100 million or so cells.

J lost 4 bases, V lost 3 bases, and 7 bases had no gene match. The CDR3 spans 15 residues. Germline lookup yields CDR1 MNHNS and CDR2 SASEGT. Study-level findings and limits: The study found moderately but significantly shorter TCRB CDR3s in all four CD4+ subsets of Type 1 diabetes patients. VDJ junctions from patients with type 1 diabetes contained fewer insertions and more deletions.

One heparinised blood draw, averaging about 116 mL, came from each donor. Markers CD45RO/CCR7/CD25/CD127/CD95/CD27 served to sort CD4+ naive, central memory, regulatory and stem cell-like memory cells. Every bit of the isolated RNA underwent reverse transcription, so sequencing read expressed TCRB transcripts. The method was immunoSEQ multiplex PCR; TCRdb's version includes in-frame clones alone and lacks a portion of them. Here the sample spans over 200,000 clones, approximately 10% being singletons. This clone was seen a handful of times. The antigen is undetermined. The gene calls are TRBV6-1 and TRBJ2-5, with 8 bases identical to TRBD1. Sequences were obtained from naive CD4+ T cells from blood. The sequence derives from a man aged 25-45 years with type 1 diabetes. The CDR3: CASSERGQEGETQYF. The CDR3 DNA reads TGTGCCAGCAGTGAGCGGGGACAGGAGGGAGAGACCCAGTACTTC.